This TCR beta chain was sequenced for a study of spatial heterogeneity in lung cancer. Time point of the sample: sample taken at primary tumor resection. The CDR3 spans 14 residues. Germline V CDR1 and CDR2: SGDLS, YYNGEE. V gave up 3 bases and J gave up 5 bases; unmatched junction bases: 4. Every individual TCR cDNA molecule carried its own unique molecular identifier, which allowed correction of PCR and sequencing errors. MiXCR was run by TCRdb on the 5' RACE reads, yielding one entry per CDR3 protein. Of 20,000 to 25,000 distinct CDR3 sequences in the sample, 3.5% to 5.5% are singletons; the top ten hold nearly 7.5%. This clonotype has only a few counts.

This clonotype was obtained from a male donor with early-stage non-small cell lung cancer. The rearrangement uses TRBV9 and TRBJ1-1, with 10 bases identical to TRBD1. The material sequenced was PBMCs, taken at surgery. The CDR3: CASSGQGAETEAFF. CDR3 nucleotides: TGTGCCAGCAGCGGACAGGGGGCGGAAACTGAAGCTTTCTTT.